This note documents a single TCR beta chain sequence. Its antigen is as yet unknown. Germline CDR1 is MNHNS and CDR2 is SASEGT. V trimming: 3 bases; J trimming: 0 bases; junction bases outside the gene matches: 7. CDR3 length equals 16 residues. This specimen comes from a study of T cell responses to AZD1222 COVID-19 vaccine. Findings and limits, study-wide: None of the repertoires were sampled until the peak T cell response had passed. Only 5 or 6 AZD1222 recipients tested seropositive at baseline.

The method was immunoSEQ multiplex PCR; TCRdb's version includes in-frame clones alone and lacks a portion of them. The table records approximately 130,000 clones, 88% of them present only once. The receptor was isolated from an adult who received the AZD1222 COVID-19 vaccine. The chain is built from TRBV6-1 and TRBJ2-7; TRBD2 aligns across 8 bases. The sample here was peripheral blood, taken 28 days after the second AZD1222 dose. The CDR3: CASSEAGGLGSYEQYF. DNA of the CDR3: TGTGCCAGCAGTGAGGCGGGGGGCTTGGGCTCCTACGAGCAGTACTTC.